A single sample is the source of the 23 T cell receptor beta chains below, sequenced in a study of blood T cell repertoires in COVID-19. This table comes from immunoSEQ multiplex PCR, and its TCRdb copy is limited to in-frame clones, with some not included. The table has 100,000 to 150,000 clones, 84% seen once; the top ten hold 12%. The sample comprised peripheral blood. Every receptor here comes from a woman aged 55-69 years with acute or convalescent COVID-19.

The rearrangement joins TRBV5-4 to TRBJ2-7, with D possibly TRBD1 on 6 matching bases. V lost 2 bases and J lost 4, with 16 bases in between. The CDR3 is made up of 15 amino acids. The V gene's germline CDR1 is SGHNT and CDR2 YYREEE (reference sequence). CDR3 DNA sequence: TGTGCCAGCAGCTTCGGACAGACTACTGTTTACGAGCAGTACTTC. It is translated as CASSFGQTTVYEQYF.

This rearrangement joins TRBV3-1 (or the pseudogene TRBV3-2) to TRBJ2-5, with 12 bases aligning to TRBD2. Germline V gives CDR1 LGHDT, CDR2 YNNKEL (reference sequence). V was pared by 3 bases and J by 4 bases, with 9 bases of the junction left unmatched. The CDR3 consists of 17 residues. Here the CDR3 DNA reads TGTGCCAGCAGCCACGATCTAGCGGGGGGGCTGGGAGAGACCCAGTACTTC. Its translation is CASSHDLAGGLGETQYF.

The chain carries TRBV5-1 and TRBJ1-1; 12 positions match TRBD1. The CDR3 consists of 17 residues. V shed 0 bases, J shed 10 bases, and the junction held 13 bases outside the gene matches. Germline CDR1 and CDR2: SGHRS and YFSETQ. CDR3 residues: CASSLEWLGQGARGAFF. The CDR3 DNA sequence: TGCGCCAGCAGCTTGGAGTGGTTGGGACAGGGGGCGCGAGGAGCTTTCTTT.

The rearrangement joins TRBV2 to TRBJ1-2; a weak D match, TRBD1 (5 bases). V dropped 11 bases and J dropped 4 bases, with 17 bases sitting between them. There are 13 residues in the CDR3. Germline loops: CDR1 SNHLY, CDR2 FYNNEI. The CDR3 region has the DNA TGTGCCGGAAAGACAGAAAAACTCTATGGCTACACCTTC. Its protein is CAGKTEKLYGYTF.

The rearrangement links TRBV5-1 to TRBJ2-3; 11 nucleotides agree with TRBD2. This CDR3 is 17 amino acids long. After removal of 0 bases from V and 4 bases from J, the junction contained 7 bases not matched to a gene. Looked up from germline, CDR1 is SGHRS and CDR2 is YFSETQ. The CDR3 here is CASSLAGLAGGPDTQYF. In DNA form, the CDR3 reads TGCGCCAGCAGCTTGGCCGGGCTAGCGGGGGGCCCAGATACGCAGTATTTT.

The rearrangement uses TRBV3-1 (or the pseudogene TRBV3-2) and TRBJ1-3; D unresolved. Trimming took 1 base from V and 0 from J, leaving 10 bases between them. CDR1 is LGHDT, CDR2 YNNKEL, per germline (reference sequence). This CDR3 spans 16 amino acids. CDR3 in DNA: TGTGCCAGCAGCCAAGCAGGAGGGAGCTCTGGAAACACCATATATTTT. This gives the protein CASSQAGGSSGNTIYF.

CDR3 amino acids: CASSQVGGGNYGYTF. CDR3 sequence (DNA): TGTGCCAGCAGCCAAGTAGGGGGAGGGAACTATGGCTACACCTTC. The V and J genes are TRBV3-1 (or the pseudogene TRBV3-2) and TRBJ1-2; the D gene is possibly TRBD1 (6 bases). Germline lookup yields CDR1 LGHDT and CDR2 YNNKEL (reference sequence). V was trimmed by 1 base and J by 2 bases, leaving 11 bases between them. The CDR3 runs to 15 residues.

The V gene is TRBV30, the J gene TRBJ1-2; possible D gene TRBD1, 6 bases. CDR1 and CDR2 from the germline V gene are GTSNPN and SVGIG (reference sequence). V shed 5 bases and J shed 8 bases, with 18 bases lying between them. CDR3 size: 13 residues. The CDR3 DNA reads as TGTGCCTGGGGTTACAGGGAATTATCAGGCTACACCTTC. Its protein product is CAWGYRELSGYTF.

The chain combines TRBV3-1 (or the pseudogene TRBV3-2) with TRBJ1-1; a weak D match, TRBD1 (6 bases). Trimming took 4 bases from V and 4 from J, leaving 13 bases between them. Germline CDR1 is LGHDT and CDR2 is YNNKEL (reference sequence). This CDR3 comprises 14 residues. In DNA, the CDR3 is TGTGCCAGCAGCCTACAGGGAAGCGGCACTGAAGCTTTCTTT. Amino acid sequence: CASSLQGSGTEAFF.

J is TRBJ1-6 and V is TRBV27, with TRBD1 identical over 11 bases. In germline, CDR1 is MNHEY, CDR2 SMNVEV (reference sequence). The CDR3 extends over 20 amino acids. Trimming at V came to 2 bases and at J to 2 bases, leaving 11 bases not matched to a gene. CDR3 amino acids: CASSLRGPGQGVPYNSPLHF. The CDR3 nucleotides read TGTGCCAGCAGTTTAAGAGGCCCGGGACAGGGGGTCCCCTATAATTCACCCCTCCACTTT.

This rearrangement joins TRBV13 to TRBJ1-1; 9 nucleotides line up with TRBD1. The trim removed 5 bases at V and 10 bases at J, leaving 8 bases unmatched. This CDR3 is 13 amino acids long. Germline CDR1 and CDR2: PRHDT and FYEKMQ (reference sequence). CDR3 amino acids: CASSLRQGVGAFF. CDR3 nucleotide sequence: TGTGCCAGCAGCCTCAGACAGGGGGTCGGAGCTTTCTTT.

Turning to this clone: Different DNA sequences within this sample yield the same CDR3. The CDR3 nucleotides read TGTGCCAGTAGTATAGGACTCCTGAACACTGAAGCTTTCTTT. Amino acids: CASSIGLLNTEAFF. The V gene is TRBV19, the J gene TRBJ1-1; D unclear. The CDR3 is 14 amino acids. The germline V gene encodes CDR1 LNHDA and CDR2 SQIVND (reference sequence). Trimming removed 1 base from V and 0 bases from J, with 6 bases in between.

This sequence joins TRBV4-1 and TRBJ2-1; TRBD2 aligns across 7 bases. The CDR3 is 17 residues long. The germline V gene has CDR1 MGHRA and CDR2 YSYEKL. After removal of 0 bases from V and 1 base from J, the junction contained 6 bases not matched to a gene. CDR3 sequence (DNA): TGCGCCAGCAGCCAAGATCTGAGGACTAGTTCCTACAATGAGCAGTTCTTC. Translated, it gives CASSQDLRTSSYNEQFF.

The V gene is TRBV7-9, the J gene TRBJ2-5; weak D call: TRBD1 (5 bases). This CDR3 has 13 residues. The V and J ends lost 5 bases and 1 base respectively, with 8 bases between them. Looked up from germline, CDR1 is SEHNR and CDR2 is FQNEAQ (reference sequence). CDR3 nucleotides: TGTGCCAGCAGCCACGACAGCCAAGAGACCCAGTACTTC. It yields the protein CASSHDSQETQYF.

This CDR3 reads CAWSLQDNQPQHF. The CDR3 nucleotides are TGTGCCTGGAGTCTCCAGGACAATCAGCCCCAGCATTTT. This chain links TRBV30 with TRBJ1-5; D is uncertain. Germline CDR1 and CDR2: GTSNPN and SVGIG (reference sequence). The V end lost 2 bases, the J end lost 3 bases, and 8 bases lay between the germline ends. This CDR3 has 13 residues.

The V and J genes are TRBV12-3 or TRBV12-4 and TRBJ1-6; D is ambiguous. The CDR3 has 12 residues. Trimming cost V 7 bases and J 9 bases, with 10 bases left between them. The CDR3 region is CASTITASPLHF. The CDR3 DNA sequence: TGTGCCAGCACCATCACAGCTTCACCCCTCCACTTT.

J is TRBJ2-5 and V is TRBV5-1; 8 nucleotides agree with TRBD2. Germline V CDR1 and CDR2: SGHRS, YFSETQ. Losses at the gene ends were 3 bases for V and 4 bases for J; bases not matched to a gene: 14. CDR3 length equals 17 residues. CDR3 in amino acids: CASSSALAASSSETQYF. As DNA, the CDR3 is TGCGCCAGCAGCTCGGCACTAGCGGCTTCAAGTTCAGAGACCCAGTACTTC.

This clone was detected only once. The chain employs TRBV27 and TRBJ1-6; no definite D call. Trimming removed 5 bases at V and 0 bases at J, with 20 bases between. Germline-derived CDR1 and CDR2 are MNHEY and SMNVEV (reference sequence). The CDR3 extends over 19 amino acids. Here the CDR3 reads CASSGLGSLPGSYNSPLHF. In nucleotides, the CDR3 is TGTGCCAGCAGTGGTTTAGGATCTTTGCCGGGCTCCTATAATTCACCCCTCCACTTT.

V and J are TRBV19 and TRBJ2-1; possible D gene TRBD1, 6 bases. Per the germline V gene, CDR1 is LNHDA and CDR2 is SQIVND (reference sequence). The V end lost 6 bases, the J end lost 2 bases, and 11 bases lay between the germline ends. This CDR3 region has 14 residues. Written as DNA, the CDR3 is TGTGCCAGTAGCGATACAGGGCCCTACAATGAGCAGTTCTTC. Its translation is CASSDTGPYNEQFF.

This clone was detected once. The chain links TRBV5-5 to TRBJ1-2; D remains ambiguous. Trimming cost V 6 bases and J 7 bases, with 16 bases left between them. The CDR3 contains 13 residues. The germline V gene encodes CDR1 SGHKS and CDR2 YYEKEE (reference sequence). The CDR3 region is CASTSTEGFGYTF. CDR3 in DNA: TGTGCCAGCACCTCCACGGAGGGATTTGGCTACACCTTC.

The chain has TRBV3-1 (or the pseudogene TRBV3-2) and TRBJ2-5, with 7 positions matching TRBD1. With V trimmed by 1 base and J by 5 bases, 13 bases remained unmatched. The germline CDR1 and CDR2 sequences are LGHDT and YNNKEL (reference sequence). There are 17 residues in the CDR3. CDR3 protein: CASSQGKSHRGPETQYF. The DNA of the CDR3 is TGTGCCAGCAGCCAAGGGAAATCACACAGGGGTCCGGAGACCCAGTACTTC.

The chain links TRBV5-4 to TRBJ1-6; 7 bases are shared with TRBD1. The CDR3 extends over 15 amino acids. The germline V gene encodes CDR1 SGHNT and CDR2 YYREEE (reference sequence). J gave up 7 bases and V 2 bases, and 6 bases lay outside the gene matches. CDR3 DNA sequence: TGTGCCAGCAGCTTTCGGGACAGACTAAATTCACCCCTCCACTTT. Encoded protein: CASSFRDRLNSPLHF. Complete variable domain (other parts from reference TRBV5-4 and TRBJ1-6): ETGVTQSPTHLIKTRGQQVTLRCSSQSGHNTVSWYQQALGQGPQFIFQYYREEENGRGNFPPRFSGLQFPNYSSELNVNALELDDSALYLCASSFRDRLNSPLHFGNGTRLTVT.

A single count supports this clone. The CDR3 sequence is CASSFGRGDYGYTF. The DNA of the CDR3 is TGCGCCAGCAGCTTCGGACGGGGAGACTATGGCTACACCTTC. The chain uses TRBV5-1 and TRBJ1-2; D remains ambiguous. This CDR3 is 14 amino acids long. CDR1 and CDR2 (germline): SGHRS, YFSETQ. V lost 2 bases, J lost 3 bases, and 11 bases lay in between.